These T cell receptor beta chains were read from a single sample in a study of CD8+ T cells in alopecia areata. Sequencing was performed with immunoSEQ multiplex PCR; in TCRdb, only in-frame clones are kept and a portion is missing. Of hundreds of thousands of clones listed, about 60% were seen once; the top ten hold less than 0.6%. Source: CD4+ T cells sorted from blood, taken at week 0. Receptors originate from a human donor with alopecia areata. Both conserved end residues are part of each CDR3. D genes are given only for firm matches. Clone size is shown for a subset of rows, as once, few, many or a class of expanded clone.

>TRBD2|.|TRBJ2-3|TRBV30
CAWKPLGRERGDTQYF
TGTGCCTGGAAACCTCTAGGGCGGGAGAGAGGAGATACGCAGTATTTT
>.|.|TRBJ1-2|TRBV2
CASSELEFYGYTF
TGTGCCAGCAGTGAACTAGAGTTCTATGGCTACACCTTC
>.|.|TRBJ2-4|TRBV29-1
CSGAQGWAKNIQYF
TGCAGCGGGGCGCAGGGGTGGGCCAAAAACATTCAGTACTTC
>.|once|TRBJ2-7|TRBV30
CAWSVQGGSYEQYF
TGTGCCTGGAGTGTACAAGGAGGCTCCTACGAGCAGTACTTC
>.|few|TRBJ1-1|TRBV5-1
CASSGVAGALMNTEAFF
TGCGCCAGCAGCGGGGTGGCAGGCGCCCTGATGAACACTGAAGCTTTCTTT
>TRBD1|.|TRBJ2-6|TRBV7-2
CASSKGGPLSGANVLTF
TGTGCCAGCAGCAAAGGGGGCCCTCTTTCTGGGGCCAACGTCCTGACTTTC
>.|.|TRBJ1-1|TRBV6-5
CASSYIGRMNTEAFF
TGTGCCAGCAGTTACATCGGCCGGATGAACACTGAAGCTTTCTTT
>.|once|TRBJ2-5|TRBV5-4
CASSFRGLGETQYF
TGTGCCAGCAGCTTTAGGGGATTGGGGGAGACCCAGTACTTC
>.|few|TRBJ1-5|TRBV7-2
CASSLDRNQPQHF
TGTGCCAGCAGCTTAGACCGCAATCAGCCCCAGCATTTT
>TRBD1|.|TRBJ1-4|TRBV30
CAWSQVAQGYGEKLFF
TGTGCCTGGAGTCAAGTGGCACAGGGGTATGGTGAAAAACTGTTTTTT
>.|once|TRBJ2-3|TRBV2
CASRGALTDTQYF
TGTGCCAGCAGAGGGGCCCTCACAGATACGCAGTATTTT
>TRBD1|many|TRBJ1-4|TRBV18
CASSPPGTENEKLFF
TGTGCCAGCTCACCACCGGGGACAGAAAATGAAAAACTGTTTTTT
>.|.|TRBJ1-1|TRBV4-1
CASSQGVKQTLNTEAFF
TGCGCCAGCAGCCAAGGGGTCAAACAGACCCTGAACACTGAAGCTTTCTTT
>TRBD1|few|TRBJ2-7|TRBV6-5
CASTKTGTSYEQYF
TGTGCCAGCACCAAGACAGGGACCTCCTACGAGCAGTACTTC
>TRBD1|.|TRBJ2-3|TRBV27
CASSRGRTGGASQYF
TGTGCCAGCAGTCGTGGAAGGACAGGGGGCGCTTCCCAGTATTTT
>TRBD1|.|TRBJ2-4|TRBV7-9
CASSPTGMAKNIQYF
TGTGCCAGCAGCCCGACAGGGATGGCCAAAAACATTCAGTACTTC
>.|few|TRBJ1-1|TRBV15
CATPRGAFF
TGTGCCACCCCCCGGGGAGCTTTCTTT
>.|.|TRBJ1-5|TRBV29-1
CSVEAGEGQPQHF
TGCAGCGTTGAGGCAGGGGAGGGACAGCCCCAGCATTTT
>TRBD1|.|TRBJ1-5|TRBV27
CASSSDRGRNQPQHF
TGTGCCAGCAGTTCGGACAGGGGGCGTAATCAGCCCCAGCATTTT
>.|few|TRBJ2-6|TRBV7-8
CASSLGSVGGANVLTF
TGTGCCAGCAGCTTAGGGTCGGTGGGCGGGGCCAACGTCCTGACTTTC
>.|.|TRBJ1-2|TRBV30
CAWSVVALNYGYTF
TGTGCCTGGAGTGTTGTGGCTCTTAACTATGGCTACACCTTC
>.|.|TRBJ2-5|TRBV6-1
CATGIGRPNQETQYF
TGTGCCACAGGAATCGGCAGACCTAACCAAGAGACCCAGTACTTC
>.|few|TRBJ1-2|TRBV13
CASSSPLPGGLYTF
TGTGCCAGCAGCTCTCCACTCCCCGGAGGTCTTTACACCTTC
>TRBD1|.|TRBJ2-4|TRBV10-2
CASRQGATKNIQYF
TGCGCCAGCAGACAGGGGGCGACCAAAAACATTCAGTACTTC
>TRBD1|few|TRBJ2-5|TRBV6-6
CASSFIGGETQYF
TGTGCCAGCAGTTTTATAGGGGGCGAGACCCAGTACTTC
>.|.|TRBJ1-2|TRBV5-1
CASSPTAPNYGYTF
TGCGCCAGCAGCCCGACAGCCCCTAACTATGGCTACACCTTC
>.|.|TRBJ2-1|TRBV5-1
CASSWDAWEQFF
TGCGCCAGCAGCTGGGACGCGTGGGAGCAGTTCTTC
>.|.|TRBJ1-1|TRBV27
CASTPFVGWKHTEAFF
TGTGCCAGCACCCCGTTTGTGGGGTGGAAACACACTGAAGCTTTCTTT
>.|.|TRBJ1-4|TRBV27
CASSPREGRNEKLFF
TGTGCCAGCAGTCCCAGGGAAGGCCGCAATGAAAAACTGTTTTTT
>.|.|TRBJ2-2|TRBV2
CASKRSANTGELFF
TGTGCCAGCAAAAGGTCAGCGAACACCGGGGAGCTGTTTTTT
>.|few|TRBJ2-6|TRBV30
CAWRRGLAGANVLTF
TGTGCCTGGAGAAGGGGATTGGCTGGGGCCAACGTCCTGACTTTC
>.|.|TRBJ1-4|TRBV5-6
CASSKPSNEKLFF
TGTGCCAGCAGCAAGCCGTCTAATGAAAAACTGTTTTTT
>.|.|TRBJ2-7|TRBV5-1
CASSEGTTYEQYF
TGCGCCAGCAGCGAGGGTACTACCTACGAGCAGTACTTC
>.|.|TRBJ2-2|TRBV25-1
CASSQNTGELFF
TGTGCCAGCAGCCAGAACACCGGGGAGCTGTTTTTT
>TRBD1|.|TRBJ1-4|TRBV10-1
CASSEGQGEKLFF
TGCGCCAGCAGTGAGGGACAGGGGGAAAAACTGTTTTTT
>.|few|TRBJ1-2|TRBV29-1
CSVEKGTNYGYTF
TGCAGCGTTGAAAAAGGGACCAACTATGGCTACACCTTC
>.|few|TRBJ2-2|TRBV30
CAWRTGSTLTGELFF
TGTGCCTGGAGGACGGGGTCCACTCTCACCGGGGAGCTGTTTTTT
>.|few|TRBJ1-4|TRBV29-1
CSARGLEANEKLFF
TGCAGCGCCCGAGGATTAGAGGCTAATGAAAAACTGTTTTTT
>.|.|TRBJ2-5|TRBV7-2
CASSFLGAEQETQYF
TGTGCCAGCAGCTTTCTAGGGGCAGAGCAAGAGACCCAGTACTTC
>.|.|TRBJ1-3|TRBV4-1
CASSQEAFREGRSGNTIYF
TGCGCCAGCAGCCAAGAAGCGTTCCGGGAGGGGAGGTCTGGAAACACCATATATTTT
>.|.|TRBJ2-7|TRBV18
CASSPRDTGYEQYF
TGTGCCAGCTCACCACGGGACACTGGCTACGAGCAGTACTTC
>.|.|TRBJ1-1|TRBV4-1
CASSQDPETGNFMNTEAFF
TGCGCCAGCAGCCAAGATCCCGAGACAGGTAATTTCATGAACACTGAAGCTTTCTTT
>.|.|TRBJ1-1|TRBV30
CAWRTGTPNTEAFF
TGTGCCTGGAGGACCGGGACACCGAACACTGAAGCTTTCTTT
>.|few|TRBJ1-1|TRBV6-5
CASSYAGWKTEAFF
TGTGCCAGCAGTTACGCAGGGTGGAAAACTGAAGCTTTCTTT
>.|.|TRBJ2-3|TRBV7-2
CASSSSTGADTQYF
TGTGCCAGCAGCTCTTCCACGGGCGCAGATACGCAGTATTTT
>.|few|TRBJ2-7|TRBV20-1
CSAHNSYEQYF
TGCAGTGCTCATAACTCCTACGAGCAGTACTTC
>.|.|TRBJ2-5|TRBV2
CASTRTVIGQETQYF
TGTGCCAGCACTCGGACAGTTATTGGCCAAGAGACCCAGTACTTC
>.|.|TRBJ2-2|TRBV7-2
CASSLVARNTGELFF
TGTGCCAGCAGCTTAGTTGCCCGTAACACCGGGGAGCTGTTTTTT
>.|.|TRBJ2-7|TRBV14
CASSQEWGTSYEQYF
TGTGCCAGCAGCCAAGAATGGGGCACGTCCTACGAGCAGTACTTC
>TRBD1|.|TRBJ2-6|TRBV12-5
CASGLQGAAGANVLTF
TGTGCTAGTGGTCTCCAGGGGGCGGCTGGGGCCAACGTCCTGACTTTC
>.|.|TRBJ2-5|TRBV29-1
CSVALIETQYF
TGCAGCGTTGCTCTTATTGAGACCCAGTACTTC
>.|.|TRBJ2-2|TRBV9
CASSTNPEGRFGELFF
TGTGCCAGCAGCACCAACCCTGAGGGACGTTTCGGGGAGCTGTTTTTT
>TRBD2|.|TRBJ2-7|TRBV2
CASSEMGEGRVEQYF
TGTGCCAGCAGTGAAATGGGGGAGGGCCGCGTCGAGCAGTACTTC
>TRBD1|.|TRBJ2-7|TRBV7-9
CASVAGTGLREQYF
TGTGCCAGTGTAGCCGGGACAGGGTTGCGCGAGCAGTACTTC
>.|.|TRBJ1-1|TRBV5-1
CASSYTRGTPNPNTEAFF
TGCGCCAGCAGCTATACGAGAGGAACTCCTAACCCGAACACTGAAGCTTTCTTT